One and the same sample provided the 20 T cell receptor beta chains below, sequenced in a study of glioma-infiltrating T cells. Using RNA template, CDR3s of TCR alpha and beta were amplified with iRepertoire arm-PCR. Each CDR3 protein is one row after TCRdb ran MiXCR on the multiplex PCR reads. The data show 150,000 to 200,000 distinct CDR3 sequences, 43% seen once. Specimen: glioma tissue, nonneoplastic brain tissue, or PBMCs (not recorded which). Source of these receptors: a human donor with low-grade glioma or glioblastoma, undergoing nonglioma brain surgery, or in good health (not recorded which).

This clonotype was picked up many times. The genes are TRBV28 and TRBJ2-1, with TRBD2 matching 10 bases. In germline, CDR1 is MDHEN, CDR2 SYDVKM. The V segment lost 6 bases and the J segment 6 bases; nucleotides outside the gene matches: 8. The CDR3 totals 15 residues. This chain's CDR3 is CASRPPSGGSNEQFF. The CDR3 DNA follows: TGTGCCAGCAGACCTCCTAGCGGGGGAAGCAATGAGCAGTTCTTC.

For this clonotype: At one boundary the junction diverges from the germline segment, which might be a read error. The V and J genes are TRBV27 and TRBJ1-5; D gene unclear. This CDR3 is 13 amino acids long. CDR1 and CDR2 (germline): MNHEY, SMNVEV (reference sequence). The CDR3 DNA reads TGTGCCAGCAGTTTATGGGGAGATAAGCCCAAGCATTTT. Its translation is CASSLWGDKPKHF.

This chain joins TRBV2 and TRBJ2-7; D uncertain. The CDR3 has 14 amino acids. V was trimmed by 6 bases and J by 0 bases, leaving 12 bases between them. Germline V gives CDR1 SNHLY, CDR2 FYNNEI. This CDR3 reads CASSHGRSSYEQYF. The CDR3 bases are TGTGCCAGCAGCCATGGACGGAGCTCCTACGAGCAGTACTTC.

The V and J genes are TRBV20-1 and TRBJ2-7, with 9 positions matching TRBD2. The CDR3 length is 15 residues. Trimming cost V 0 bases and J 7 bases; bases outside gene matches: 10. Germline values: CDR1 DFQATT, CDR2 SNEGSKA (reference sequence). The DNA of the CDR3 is TGCAGTGCTAGAGATCTTTTGAGCGGGAGGAATGAGCAGTACTTC. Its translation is CSARDLLSGRNEQYF.

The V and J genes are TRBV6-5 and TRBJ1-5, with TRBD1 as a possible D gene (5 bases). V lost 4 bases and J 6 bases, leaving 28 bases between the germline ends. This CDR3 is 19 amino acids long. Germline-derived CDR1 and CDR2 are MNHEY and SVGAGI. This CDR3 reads CASSWPPDSGVNTVQPQHF. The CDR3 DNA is TGTGCCAGCAGTTGGCCCCCCGACAGCGGAGTTAATACGGTTCAGCCCCAGCATTTT.

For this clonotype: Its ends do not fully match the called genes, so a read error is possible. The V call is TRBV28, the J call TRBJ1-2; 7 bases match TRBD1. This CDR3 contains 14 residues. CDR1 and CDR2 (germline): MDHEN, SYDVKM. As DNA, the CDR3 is TGTGCCAGGAGTTTAGGGACAGTAAACTATGGGTACACCTTC. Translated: CARSLGTVNYGYTF.

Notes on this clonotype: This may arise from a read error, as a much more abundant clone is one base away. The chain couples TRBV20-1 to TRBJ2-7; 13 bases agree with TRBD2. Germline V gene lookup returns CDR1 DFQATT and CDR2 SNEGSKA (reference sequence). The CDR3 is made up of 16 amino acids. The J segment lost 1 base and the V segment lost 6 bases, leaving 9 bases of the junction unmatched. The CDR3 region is CSAKGLAGWKSYEQYF. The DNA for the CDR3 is TGCAGTGCCAAGGGACTAGCGGGATGGAAGTCCTACGAGCAGTACTTC.

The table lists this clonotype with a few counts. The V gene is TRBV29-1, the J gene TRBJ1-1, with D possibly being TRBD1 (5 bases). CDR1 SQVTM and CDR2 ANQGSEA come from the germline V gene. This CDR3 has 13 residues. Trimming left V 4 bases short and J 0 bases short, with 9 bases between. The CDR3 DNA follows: TGCAGCGTTGTTAGGGGTCTGAACACTGAAGCTTTCTTT. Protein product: CSVVRGLNTEAFF.

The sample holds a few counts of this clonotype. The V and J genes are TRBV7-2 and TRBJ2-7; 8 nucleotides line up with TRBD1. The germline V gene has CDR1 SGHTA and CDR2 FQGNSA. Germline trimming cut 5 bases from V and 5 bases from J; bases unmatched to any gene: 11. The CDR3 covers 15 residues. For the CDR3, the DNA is TGTGCCAGCAGCCCTAGAGGACAGGGCAGGCACGAGCAGTACTTC. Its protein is CASSPRGQGRHEQYF.

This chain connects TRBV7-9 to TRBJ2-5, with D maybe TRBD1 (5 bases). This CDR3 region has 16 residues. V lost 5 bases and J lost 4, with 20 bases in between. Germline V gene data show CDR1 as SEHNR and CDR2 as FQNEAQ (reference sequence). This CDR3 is CASSPSNAGPLETQYF. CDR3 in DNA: TGTGCCAGCAGCCCCAGTAACGCAGGGCCGTTAGAGACCCAGTACTTC.

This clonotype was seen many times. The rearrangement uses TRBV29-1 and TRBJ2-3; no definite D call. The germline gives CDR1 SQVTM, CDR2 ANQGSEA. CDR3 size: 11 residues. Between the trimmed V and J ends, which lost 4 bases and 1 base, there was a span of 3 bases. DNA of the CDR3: TGCAGCGTTGTGGGCACAGATACGCAGTATTTT. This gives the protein CSVVGTDTQYF.

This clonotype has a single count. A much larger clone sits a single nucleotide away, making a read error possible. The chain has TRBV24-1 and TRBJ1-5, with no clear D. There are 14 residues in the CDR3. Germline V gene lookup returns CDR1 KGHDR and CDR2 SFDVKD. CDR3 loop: CATSDSGSNKPQHF. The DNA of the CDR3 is TGTGCCACCAGTGATTCAGGAAGCAATAAGCCCCAGCATTTT.

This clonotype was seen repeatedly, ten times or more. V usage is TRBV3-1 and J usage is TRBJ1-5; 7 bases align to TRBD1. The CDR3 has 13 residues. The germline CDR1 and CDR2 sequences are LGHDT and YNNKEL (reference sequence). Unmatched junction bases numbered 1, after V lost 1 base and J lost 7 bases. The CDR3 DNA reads TGTGCCAGCAGCCAAGGACAGGGCCAGCCCCAGCATTTT. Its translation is CASSQGQGQPQHF.

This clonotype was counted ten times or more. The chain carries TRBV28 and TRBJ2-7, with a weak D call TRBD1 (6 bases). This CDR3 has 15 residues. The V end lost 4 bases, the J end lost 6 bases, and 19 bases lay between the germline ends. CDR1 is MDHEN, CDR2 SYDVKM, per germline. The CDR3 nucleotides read TGTGCCAGCAGTTCCCTGGACAGAAGAAAGTCCGAGCAGTACTTC. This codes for CASSSLDRRKSEQYF.

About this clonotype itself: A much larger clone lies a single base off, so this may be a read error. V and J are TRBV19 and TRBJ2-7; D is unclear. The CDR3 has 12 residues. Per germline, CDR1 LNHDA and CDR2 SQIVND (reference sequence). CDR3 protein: CASSSASHEQYF. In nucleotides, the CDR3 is TGTGCCAGTAGCTCCGCCTCCCACGAGCAGTACTTC.

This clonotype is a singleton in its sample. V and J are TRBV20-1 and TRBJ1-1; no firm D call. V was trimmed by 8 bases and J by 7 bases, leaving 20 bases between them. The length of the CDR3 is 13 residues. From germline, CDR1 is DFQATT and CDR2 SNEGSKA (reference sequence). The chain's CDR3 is CSSFSGNDVEAFF. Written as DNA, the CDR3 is TGCAGTTCGTTCTCCGGGAACGACGTTGAAGCTTTCTTT.

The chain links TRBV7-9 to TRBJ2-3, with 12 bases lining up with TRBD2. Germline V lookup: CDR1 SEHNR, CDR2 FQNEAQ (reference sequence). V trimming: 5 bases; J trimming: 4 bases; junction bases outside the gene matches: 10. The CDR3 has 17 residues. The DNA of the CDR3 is TGTGCCAGCAGCCCACCACTAGCGGGAGGTGGTGCAGATACGCAGTATTTT. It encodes CASSPPLAGGGADTQYF.

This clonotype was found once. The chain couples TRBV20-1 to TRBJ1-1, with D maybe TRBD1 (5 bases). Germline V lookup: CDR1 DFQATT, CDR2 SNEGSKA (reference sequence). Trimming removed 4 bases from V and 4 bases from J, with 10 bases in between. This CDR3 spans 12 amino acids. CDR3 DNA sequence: TGCAGTGCTACCCGGGGGGGCACTGAAGCTTTCTTT. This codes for CSATRGGTEAFF.

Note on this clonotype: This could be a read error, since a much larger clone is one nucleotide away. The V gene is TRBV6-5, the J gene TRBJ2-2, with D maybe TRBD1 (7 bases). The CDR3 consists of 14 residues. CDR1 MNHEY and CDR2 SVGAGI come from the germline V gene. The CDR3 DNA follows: TGTGCCGGAGGGCAGGGGGAATTTACCGGGGAGATGTTTTTT. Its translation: CAGGQGEFTGEMFF.

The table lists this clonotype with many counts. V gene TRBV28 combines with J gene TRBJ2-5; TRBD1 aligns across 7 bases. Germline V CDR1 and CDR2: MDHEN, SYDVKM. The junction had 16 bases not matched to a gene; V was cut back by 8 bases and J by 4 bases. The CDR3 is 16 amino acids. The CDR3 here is CASQPTGVRLGETQYF. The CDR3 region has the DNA TGTGCCAGCCAACCTACAGGGGTTCGCCTAGGAGAGACCCAGTACTTC.